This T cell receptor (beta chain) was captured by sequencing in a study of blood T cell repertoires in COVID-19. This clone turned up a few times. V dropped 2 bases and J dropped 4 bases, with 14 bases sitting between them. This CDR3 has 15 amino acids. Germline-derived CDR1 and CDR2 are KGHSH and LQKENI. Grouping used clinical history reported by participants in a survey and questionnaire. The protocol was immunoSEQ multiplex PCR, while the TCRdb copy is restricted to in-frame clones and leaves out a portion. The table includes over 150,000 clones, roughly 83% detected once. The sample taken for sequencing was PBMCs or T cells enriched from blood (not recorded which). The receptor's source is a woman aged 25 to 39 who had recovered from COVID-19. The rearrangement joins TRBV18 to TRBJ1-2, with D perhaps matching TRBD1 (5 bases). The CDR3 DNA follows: TGTGCCAGCTCACCATCGACAGATTCATTCTATGGCTACACCTTC. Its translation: CASSPSTDSFYGYTF.